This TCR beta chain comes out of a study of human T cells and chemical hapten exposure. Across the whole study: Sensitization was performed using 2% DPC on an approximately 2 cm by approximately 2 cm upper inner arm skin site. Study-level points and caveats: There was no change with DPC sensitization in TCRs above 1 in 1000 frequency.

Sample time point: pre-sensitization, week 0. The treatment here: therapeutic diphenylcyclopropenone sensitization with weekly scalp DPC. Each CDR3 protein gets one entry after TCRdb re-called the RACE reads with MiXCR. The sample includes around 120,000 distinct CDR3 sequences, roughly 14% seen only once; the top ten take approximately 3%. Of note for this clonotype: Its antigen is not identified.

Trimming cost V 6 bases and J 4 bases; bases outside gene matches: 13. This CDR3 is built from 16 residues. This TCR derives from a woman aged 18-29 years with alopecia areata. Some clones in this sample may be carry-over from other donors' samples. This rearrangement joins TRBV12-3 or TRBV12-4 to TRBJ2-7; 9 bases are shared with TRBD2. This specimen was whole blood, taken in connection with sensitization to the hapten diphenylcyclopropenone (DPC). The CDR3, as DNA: TGTGCCAGCAGCCGGACTAGCGTGGGGGCAAAGTACGAGCAGTACTTC. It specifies CASSRTSVGAKYEQYF.